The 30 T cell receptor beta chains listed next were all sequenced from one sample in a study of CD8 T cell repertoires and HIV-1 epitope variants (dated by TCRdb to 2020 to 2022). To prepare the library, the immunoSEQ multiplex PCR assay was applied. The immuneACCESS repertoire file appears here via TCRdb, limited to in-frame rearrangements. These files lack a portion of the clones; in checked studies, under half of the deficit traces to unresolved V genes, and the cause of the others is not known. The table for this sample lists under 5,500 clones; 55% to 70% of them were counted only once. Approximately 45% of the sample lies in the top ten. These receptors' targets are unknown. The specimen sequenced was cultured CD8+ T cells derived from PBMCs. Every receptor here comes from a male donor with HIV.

The CDR3 protein is CASKDRVINEQYF. CDR3 bases: TGTGCCAGCAAGGACAGGGTAATCAACGAGCAGTACTTC. The gene calls are TRBV28 and TRBJ2-7; TRBD1 matches at 8 bases. Trimming at V came to 7 bases and at J to 5 bases, leaving 7 bases not matched to a gene. Per germline, CDR1 MDHEN and CDR2 SYDVKM. The CDR3 is 13 residues long. The full variable domain, with the rest looked up from reference TRBV28 and TRBJ2-7, is DVKVTQSSRYLVKRTGEKVFLECVQDMDHENMFWYRQDPGLGLRLIYFSYDVKMKEKGDIPEGYSVSREKKERFSLILESASTNQTSMYLCASKDRVINEQYFGPGTRLTVT.

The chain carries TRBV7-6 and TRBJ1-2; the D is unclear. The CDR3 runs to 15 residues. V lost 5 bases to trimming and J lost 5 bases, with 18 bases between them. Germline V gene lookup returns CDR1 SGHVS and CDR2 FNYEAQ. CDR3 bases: TGTGCCAGCAGCCCCGGGTCGGGCAGGCTGTATGGCTACACCTTC. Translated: CASSPGSGRLYGYTF.

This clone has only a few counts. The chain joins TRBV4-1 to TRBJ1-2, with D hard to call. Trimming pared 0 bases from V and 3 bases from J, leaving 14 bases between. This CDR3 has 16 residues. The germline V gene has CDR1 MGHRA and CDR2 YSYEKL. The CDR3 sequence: CASSQDPVELDYGYTF. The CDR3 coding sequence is TGCGCCAGCAGCCAAGATCCCGTCGAACTCGACTATGGCTACACCTTC.

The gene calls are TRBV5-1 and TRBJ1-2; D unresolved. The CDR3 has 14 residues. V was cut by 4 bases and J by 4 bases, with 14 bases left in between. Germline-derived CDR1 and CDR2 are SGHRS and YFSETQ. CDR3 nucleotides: TGCGCCAGCAGCCCCTACGCCGAGGCCTATGGCTACACCTTC. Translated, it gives CASSPYAEAYGYTF.

In nucleotides, the CDR3 is TGTGCCAGCAGCGGACAGGGCTCCTACAATGAGCAGTTCTTC. Translation gives CASSGQGSYNEQFF. The genes are TRBV9 and TRBJ2-1, with 7 bases matching TRBD1. Germline CDR1 and CDR2: SGDLS and YYNGEE. V gave up 3 bases and J gave up 0 bases; unmatched junction bases: 0. This CDR3 has 14 residues.

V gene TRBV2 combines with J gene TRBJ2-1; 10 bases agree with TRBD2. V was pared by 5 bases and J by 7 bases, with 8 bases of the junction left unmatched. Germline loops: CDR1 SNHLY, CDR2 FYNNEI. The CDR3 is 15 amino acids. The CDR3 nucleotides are TGTGCCAGCAGTTTGAGCGGGGGGGCCCGGAATGAGCAGTTCTTC. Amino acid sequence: CASSLSGGARNEQFF.

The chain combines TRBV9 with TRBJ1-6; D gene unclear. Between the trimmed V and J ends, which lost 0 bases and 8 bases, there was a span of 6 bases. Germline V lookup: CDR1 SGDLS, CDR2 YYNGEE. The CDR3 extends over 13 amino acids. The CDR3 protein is CASSVGKYSPLHF. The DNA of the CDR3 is TGTGCCAGCAGCGTAGGGAAGTATTCACCCCTCCACTTT.

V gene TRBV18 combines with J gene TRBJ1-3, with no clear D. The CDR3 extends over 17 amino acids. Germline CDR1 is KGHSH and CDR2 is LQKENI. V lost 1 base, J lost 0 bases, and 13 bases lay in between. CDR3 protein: CASSPLETLSSGNTIYF. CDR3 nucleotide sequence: TGTGCCAGCTCACCACTTGAAACTTTGAGCTCTGGAAACACCATATATTTT.

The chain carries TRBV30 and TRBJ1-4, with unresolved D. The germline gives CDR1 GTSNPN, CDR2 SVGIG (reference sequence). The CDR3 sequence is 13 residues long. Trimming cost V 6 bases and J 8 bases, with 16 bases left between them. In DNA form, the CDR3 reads TGTGCCTGCCCATTTGGGTCGAACGAAAAACTGTTTTTT. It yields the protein CACPFGSNEKLFF.

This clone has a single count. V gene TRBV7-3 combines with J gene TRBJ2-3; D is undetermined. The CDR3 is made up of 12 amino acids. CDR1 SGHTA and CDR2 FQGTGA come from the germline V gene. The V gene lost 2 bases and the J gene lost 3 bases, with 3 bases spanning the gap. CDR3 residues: CASSLDTDTQYF. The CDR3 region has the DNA TGTGCCAGCAGCTTAGATACAGATACGCAGTATTTT.

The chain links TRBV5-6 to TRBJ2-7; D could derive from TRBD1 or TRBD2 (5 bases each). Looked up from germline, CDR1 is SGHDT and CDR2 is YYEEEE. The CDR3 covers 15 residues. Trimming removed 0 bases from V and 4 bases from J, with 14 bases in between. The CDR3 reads CASSLVGRGMYEQYF. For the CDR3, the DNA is TGTGCCAGCAGCTTGGTGGGACGGGGCATGTACGAGCAGTACTTC.

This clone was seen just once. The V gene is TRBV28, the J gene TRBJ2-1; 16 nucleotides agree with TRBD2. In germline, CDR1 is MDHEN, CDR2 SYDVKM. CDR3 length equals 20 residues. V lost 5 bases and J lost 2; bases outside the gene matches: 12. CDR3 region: CASSLLAGTSGRGAYNEQFF. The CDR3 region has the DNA TGTGCCAGCAGTCTCCTCGCCGGGACTAGCGGGAGGGGGGCCTACAATGAGCAGTTCTTC.

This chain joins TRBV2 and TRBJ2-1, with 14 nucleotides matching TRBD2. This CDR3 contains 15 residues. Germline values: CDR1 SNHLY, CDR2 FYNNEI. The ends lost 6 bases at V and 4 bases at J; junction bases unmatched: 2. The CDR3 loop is CASRGLAGGYNEQFF. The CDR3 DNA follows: TGTGCCAGCAGAGGACTAGCGGGGGGATACAATGAGCAGTTCTTC.

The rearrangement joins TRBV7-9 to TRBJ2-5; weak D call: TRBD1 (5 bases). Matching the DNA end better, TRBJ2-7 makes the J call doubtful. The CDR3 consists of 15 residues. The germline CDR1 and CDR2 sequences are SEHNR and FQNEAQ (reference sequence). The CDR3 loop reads CASSLGQSLFDEQYF. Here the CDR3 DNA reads TGTGCCAGCAGCTTAGGACAGAGCCTATTTGACGAGCAGTACTTC.

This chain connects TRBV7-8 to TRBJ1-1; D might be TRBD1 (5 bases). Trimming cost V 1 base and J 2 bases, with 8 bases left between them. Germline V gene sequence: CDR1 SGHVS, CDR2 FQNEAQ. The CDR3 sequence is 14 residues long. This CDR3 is CASSLDRINTEAFF. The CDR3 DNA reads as TGTGCCAGCAGCTTAGACAGGATTAACACTGAAGCTTTCTTT.

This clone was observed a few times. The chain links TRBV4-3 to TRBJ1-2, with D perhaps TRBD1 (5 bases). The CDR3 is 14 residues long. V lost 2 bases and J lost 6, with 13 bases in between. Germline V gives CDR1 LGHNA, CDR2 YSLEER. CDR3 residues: CASSQSSGKDGYTF. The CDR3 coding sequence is TGCGCCAGCAGCCAATCCTCAGGGAAAGATGGCTACACCTTC.

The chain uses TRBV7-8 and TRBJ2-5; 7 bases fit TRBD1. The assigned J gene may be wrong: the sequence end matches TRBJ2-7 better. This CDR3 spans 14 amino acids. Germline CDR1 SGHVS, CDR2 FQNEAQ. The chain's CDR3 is CASSLRQGSYEQYF. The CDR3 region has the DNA TGTGCCAGCAGCCTTCGACAGGGCTCCTACGAGCAGTACTTC.

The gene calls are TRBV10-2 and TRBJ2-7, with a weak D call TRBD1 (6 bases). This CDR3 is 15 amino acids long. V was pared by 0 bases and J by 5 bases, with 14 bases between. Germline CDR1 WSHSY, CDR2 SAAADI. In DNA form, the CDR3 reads TGCGCCAGCAGTGAGTCAAGTACTCCAGGGGACGAGCAGTACTTC. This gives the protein CASSESSTPGDEQYF.

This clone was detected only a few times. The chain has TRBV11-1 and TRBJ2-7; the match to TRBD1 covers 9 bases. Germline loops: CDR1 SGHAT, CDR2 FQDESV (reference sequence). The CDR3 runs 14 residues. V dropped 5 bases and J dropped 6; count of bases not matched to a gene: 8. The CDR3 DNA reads TGTGCCAGCAGCCCGAGGGACAGGGATGTCGAGCAGTACTTC. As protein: CASSPRDRDVEQYF.

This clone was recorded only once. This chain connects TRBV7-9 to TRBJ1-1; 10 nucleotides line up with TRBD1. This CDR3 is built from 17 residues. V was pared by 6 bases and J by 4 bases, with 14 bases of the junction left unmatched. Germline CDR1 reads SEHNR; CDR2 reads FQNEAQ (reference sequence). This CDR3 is CASSSPGTGVISTEAFF. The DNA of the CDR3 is TGTGCCAGCAGTTCCCCCGGGACAGGGGTGATTTCCACTGAAGCTTTCTTT. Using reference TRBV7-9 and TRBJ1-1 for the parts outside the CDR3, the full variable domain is DTGVSQNPRHKITKRGQNVTFRCDPISEHNRLYWYRQTLGQGPEFLTYFQNEAQLEKSRLLSDRFSAERPKGSFSTLEIQRTEQGDSAMYLCASSSPGTGVISTEAFFGQGTRLTVV.

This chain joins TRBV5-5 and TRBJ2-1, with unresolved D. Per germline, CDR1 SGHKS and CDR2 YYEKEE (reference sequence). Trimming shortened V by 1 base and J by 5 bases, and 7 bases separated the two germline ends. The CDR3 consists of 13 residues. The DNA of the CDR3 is TGTGCCAGCAGCTTGATGGTTGACAATGAGCAGTTCTTC. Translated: CASSLMVDNEQFF.

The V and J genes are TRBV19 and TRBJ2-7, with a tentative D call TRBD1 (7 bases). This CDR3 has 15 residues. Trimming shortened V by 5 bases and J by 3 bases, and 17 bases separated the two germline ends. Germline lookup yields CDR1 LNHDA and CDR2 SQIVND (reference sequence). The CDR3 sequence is CASSPSPGGIYEQYF. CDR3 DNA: TGTGCCAGTAGTCCGAGCCCAGGGGGGATCTACGAGCAGTACTTC.

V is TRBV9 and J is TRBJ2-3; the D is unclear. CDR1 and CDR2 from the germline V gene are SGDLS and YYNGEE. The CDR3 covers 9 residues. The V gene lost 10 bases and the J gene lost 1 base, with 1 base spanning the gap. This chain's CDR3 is CAGTDTQYF. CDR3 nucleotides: TGTGCCGGCACAGATACGCAGTATTTT. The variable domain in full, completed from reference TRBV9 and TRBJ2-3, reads DSGVTQTPKHLITATGQRVTLRCSPRSGDLSVYWYQQSLDQGLQFLIQYYNGEERAKGNILERFSAQQFPDLHSELNLSSLELGDSALYFCAGTDTQYFGPGTRLTVL.

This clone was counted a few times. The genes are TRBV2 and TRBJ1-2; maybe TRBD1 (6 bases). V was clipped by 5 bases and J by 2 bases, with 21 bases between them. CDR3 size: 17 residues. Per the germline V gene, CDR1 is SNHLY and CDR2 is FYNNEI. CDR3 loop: CASSPFETGEENYGYTF. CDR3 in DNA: TGTGCCAGCAGTCCTTTTGAGACAGGAGAAGAGAACTATGGCTACACCTTC.

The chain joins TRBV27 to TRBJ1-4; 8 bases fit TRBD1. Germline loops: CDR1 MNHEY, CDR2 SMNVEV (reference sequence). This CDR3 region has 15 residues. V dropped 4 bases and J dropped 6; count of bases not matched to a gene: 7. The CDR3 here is CASSYPGTGYEKLFF. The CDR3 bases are TGTGCCAGCAGTTACCCCGGGACAGGATATGAAAAACTGTTTTTT.

The CDR3 reads CSGRKLAGRNTGELFF. CDR3 bases: TGCAGCGGACGCAAGCTAGCGGGGAGGAACACCGGGGAGCTGTTTTTT. The V and J genes are TRBV29-1 and TRBJ2-2; 9 bases are shared with TRBD2. The germline CDR1 and CDR2 sequences are SQVTM and ANQGSEA. The V gene end was trimmed by 7 bases and the J gene end by 1 base; junction bases not matched to a gene: 10. CDR3 length: 16 residues.

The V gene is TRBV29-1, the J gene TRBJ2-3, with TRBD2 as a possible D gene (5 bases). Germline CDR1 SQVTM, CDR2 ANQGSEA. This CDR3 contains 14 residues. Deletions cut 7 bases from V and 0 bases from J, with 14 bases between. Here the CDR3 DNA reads TGCAGCGCCCTCGAGGGATTTAGCACAGATACGCAGTATTTT. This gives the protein CSALEGFSTDTQYF.

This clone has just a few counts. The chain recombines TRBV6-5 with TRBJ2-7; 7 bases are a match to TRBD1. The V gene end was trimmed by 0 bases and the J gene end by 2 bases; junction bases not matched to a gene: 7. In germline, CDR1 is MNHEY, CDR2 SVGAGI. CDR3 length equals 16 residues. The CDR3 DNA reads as TGTGCCAGCAGTTACTCGGGTACAGGGGCCGCCTACGAGCAGTACTTC. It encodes CASSYSGTGAAYEQYF.

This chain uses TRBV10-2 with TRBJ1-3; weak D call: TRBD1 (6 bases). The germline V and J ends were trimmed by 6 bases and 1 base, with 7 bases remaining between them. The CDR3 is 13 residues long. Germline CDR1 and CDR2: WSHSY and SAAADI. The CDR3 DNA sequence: TGCGCCAGCAGACAGGGATCTGGAAACACCATATATTTT. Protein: CASRQGSGNTIYF.

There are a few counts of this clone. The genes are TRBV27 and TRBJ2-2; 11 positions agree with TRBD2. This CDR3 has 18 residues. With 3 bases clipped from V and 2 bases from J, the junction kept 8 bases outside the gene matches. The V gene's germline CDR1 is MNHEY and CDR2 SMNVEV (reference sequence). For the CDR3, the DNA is TGTGCCAGCAGTTTTACGACTAGCGGGAACTTAAACACCGGGGAGCTGTTTTTT. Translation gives CASSFTTSGNLNTGELFF.